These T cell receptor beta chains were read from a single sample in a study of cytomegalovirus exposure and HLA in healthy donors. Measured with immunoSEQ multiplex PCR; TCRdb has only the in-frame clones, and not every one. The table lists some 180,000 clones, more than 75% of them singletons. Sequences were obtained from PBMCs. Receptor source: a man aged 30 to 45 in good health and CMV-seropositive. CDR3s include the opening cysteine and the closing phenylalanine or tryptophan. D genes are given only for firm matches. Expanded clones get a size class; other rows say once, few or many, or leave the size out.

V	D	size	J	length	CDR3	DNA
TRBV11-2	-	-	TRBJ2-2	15	CASSLRLPNTGELFF	TGTGCCAGCAGCTTGCGTCTACCGAACACCGGGGAGCTGTTTTTT
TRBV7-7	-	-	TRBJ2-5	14	CASSPSRGVETQYF	TGTGCTAGCAGCCCATCCAGGGGTGTAGAGACCCAGTACTTC
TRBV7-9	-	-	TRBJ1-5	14	CSSSFRDIDQPQHF	TGTTCCAGCAGCTTCCGGGACATTGATCAGCCCCAGCATTTT
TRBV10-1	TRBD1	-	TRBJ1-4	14	CASSGTAGDEKLFF	TGCGCCAGCAGCGGGACAGCCGGGGATGAAAAACTGTTTTTT
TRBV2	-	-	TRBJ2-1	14	CASSEVIGGNEQFF	TGTGCCAGCAGTGAAGTAATAGGGGGCAATGAGCAGTTCTTC
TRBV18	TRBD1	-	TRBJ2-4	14	CASSPGTGKNIQYF	TGTGCCAGCTCACCAGGGACAGGCAAAAACATTCAGTACTTC
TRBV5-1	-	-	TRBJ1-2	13	CASRNRRDYGYTF	TGCGCCAGCAGAAACCGTCGCGACTATGGCTACACCTTC
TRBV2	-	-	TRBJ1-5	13	CASSDRGNQPQHF	TGTGCCAGCAGTGACCGAGGCAATCAGCCCCAGCATTTT
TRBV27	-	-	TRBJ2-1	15	CASTLFGGSYNEQFF	TGTGCCAGCACCCTCTTCGGAGGATCCTACAATGAGCAGTTCTTC
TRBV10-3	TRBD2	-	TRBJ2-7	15	CAISDVAGSSYEQYF	TGTGCCATCAGTGACGTAGCGGGATCCTCCTACGAGCAGTACTTC
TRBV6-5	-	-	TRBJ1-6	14	CASSYAGHGQPLHF	TGTGCCAGCAGTTACGCCGGTCACGGTCAACCCCTCCACTTT
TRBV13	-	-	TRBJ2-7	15	CASSPGGQGDYEQYF	TGTGCCAGCAGCCCCGGGGGCCAGGGGGATTACGAGCAGTACTTC
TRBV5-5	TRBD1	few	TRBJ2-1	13	CASRDREHNEQFF	TGTGCCAGCCGGGACAGGGAACACAATGAGCAGTTCTTC
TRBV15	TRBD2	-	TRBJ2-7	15	CATSRTSGRAPEQYF	TGTGCCACCAGCAGAACTAGCGGGAGGGCCCCCGAGCAGTACTTC
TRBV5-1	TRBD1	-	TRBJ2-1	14	CASSETGDYNEQFF	TGCGCCAGCAGCGAGACAGGGGACTACAATGAGCAGTTCTTC
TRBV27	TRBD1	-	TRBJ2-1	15	CASRRQGDPYNEQFF	TGTGCCAGCAGGCGACAGGGGGACCCTTACAATGAGCAGTTCTTC
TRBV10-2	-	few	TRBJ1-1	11	CASSRTAEAFF	TGCGCCAGCAGTCGGACAGCTGAAGCTTTCTTT
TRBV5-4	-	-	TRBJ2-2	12	CASSSAAGELFF	TGTGCCAGCAGCTCGGCGGCCGGGGAGCTGTTTTTT
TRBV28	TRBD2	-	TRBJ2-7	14	CASSFSSGGYEQYF	TGTGCCAGCAGTTTCTCTAGCGGAGGCTACGAGCAGTACTTC
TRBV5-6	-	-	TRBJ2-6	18	CASSSGLIRTSGANVLTF	TGTGCCAGCAGCTCCGGGTTGATCAGAACCTCTGGGGCCAACGTCCTGACTTTC
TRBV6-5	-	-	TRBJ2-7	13	CASTNPRSDEQYF	TGTGCCAGCACAAACCCTAGGAGCGACGAGCAGTACTTC
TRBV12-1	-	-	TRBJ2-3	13	CASSIVFPDTQYF	TGTGCCAGCAGCATAGTGTTCCCAGATACGCAGTATTTT
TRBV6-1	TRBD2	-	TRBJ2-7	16	CASSEALAGGSYEQYF	TGTGCCAGCAGTGAAGCGCTAGCGGGAGGATCCTACGAGCAGTACTTC
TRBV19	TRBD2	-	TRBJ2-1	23	CASSIEPGWISGIAGGPRNEQFF	TGTGCCAGTAGTATAGAACCAGGGTGGATCTCCGGGATAGCGGGAGGGCCCCGCAATGAGCAGTTCTTC
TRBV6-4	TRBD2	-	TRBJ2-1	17	CASSMAGGPGIRNEQFF	TGTGCCAGCAGTATGGCGGGAGGGCCGGGAATCAGGAATGAGCAGTTCTTC
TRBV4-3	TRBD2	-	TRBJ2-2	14	CATRRQRETGELFF	TGCGCCACCCGACGCCAGCGGGAGACCGGGGAGCTGTTTTTT
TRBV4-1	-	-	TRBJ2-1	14	CASSQLLAYNEQFF	TGCGCCAGCAGCCAATTACTAGCCTACAATGAGCAGTTCTTC
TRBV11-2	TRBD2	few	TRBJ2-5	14	CASSPSGRAETQYF	TGTGCCAGCAGTCCGAGCGGGAGGGCTGAGACCCAGTACTTC
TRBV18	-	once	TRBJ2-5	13	CASSPVSQETQYF	TGTGCCAGCTCACCCGTGTCCCAAGAGACCCAGTACTTC
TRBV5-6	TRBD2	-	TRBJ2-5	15	CASSPGLVPGETQYF	TGTGCCAGCAGCCCGGGACTAGTCCCGGGAGAGACCCAGTACTTC
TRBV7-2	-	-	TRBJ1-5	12	CASSSPNQPQHF	TGTGCCAGCAGCTCCCCAAATCAGCCCCAGCATTTT
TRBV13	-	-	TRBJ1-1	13	CASSSSENTEAFF	TGTGCCAGCAGCTCCTCAGAGAACACTGAAGCTTTCTTT
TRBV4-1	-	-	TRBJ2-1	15	CASSQEYLGYNEQFF	TGCGCCAGCAGCCAAGAGTATCTAGGATACAATGAGCAGTTCTTC
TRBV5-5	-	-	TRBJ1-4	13	CASSLTANEKLFF	TGTGCCAGCAGCTTGACAGCTAATGAAAAACTGTTTTTT
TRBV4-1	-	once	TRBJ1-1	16	CASSQEGEVSNTEAFF	TGCGCCAGCAGCCAAGAGGGCGAAGTTTCTAACACTGAAGCTTTCTTT
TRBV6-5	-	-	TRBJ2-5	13	CASSYGTTETQYF	TGTGCCAGCAGTTACGGGACAACAGAGACCCAGTACTTC
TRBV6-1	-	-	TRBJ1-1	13	CASSETGNTEAFF	TGTGCCAGCAGTGAGACAGGGAACACTGAAGCTTTCTTT
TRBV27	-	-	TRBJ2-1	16	CASKPGSVLFYNEQFF	TGTGCCAGCAAACCGGGATCCGTTCTTTTCTACAATGAGCAGTTCTTC
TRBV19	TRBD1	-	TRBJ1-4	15	CASSFTGAFVEKLFF	TGTGCCAGTAGTTTCACAGGGGCTTTCGTTGAAAAACTGTTTTTT
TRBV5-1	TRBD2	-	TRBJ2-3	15	CASSLPSGGTDTQYF	TGCGCCAGCAGCTTGCCTAGCGGGGGCACAGATACGCAGTATTTT
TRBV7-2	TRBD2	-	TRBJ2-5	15	CASSPSGRAGETQYF	TGTGCCAGCAGCCCCAGCGGGAGGGCCGGTGAGACCCAGTACTTC
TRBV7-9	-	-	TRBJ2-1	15	CSSSLEGGVYNEQFF	TGTTCCAGCAGCTTAGAGGGGGGGGTCTACAATGAGCAGTTCTTC